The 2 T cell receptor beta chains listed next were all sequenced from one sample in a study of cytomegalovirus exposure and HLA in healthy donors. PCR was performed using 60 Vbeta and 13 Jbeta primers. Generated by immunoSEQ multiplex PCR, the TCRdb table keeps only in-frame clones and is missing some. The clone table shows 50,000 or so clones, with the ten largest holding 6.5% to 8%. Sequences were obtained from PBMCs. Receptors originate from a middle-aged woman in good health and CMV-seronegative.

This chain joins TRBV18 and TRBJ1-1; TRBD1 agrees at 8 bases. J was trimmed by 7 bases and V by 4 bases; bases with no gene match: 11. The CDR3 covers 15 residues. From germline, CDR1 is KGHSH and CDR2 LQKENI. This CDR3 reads CASSQNPTGAGEAFF. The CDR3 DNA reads TGTGCCAGCTCACAAAACCCGACAGGGGCAGGTGAAGCTTTCTTT.

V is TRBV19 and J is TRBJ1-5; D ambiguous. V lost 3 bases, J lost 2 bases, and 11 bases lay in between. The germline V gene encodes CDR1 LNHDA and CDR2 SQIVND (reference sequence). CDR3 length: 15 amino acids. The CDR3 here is CASSIREVGNQPQHF. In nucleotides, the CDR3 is TGTGCCAGTAGTATCCGAGAGGTCGGCAATCAGCCCCAGCATTTT.